The 19 T cell receptor beta chains reported below all come from one sample, sequenced in a study of blood T cell repertoires in COVID-19. The data were produced by immunoSEQ multiplex PCR, yet TCRdb's version contains in-frame clones alone and is incomplete. The sample shows some 68,000 clones, roughly nine tenths of them seen only once. Material: peripheral blood. Receptors were obtained from a man aged 50-60 years with acute or convalescent COVID-19.

This clone was recorded only once. The rearrangement uses TRBV5-1 and TRBJ1-3; TRBD1 matches 12 bases. This CDR3 comprises 17 residues. The V gene end was trimmed by 4 bases and the J gene end by 4 bases; junction bases not matched to a gene: 9. In germline, CDR1 is SGHRS, CDR2 YFSETQ. In nucleotides, the CDR3 is TGCGCCAGCAGCCAAGGGGGGACAGGGGGCGACGGAAACACCATATATTTT. Protein sequence: CASSQGGTGGDGNTIYF.

The rearrangement uses TRBV6-2 or TRBV6-3 and TRBJ2-5, with D perhaps TRBD2 (6 bases). V lost 5 bases and J lost 9, with 19 bases in between. This CDR3 contains 14 residues. CDR1 is MNHEY, CDR2 SVGEGT, per germline. The CDR3, as DNA: TGTGCCAGCAGTCCGCGGGACCGCCGCGCGTCCCAGTACTTC. Protein product: CASSPRDRRASQYF.

The chain is built from TRBV29-1 and TRBJ2-3; no clear D. This CDR3 spans 13 amino acids. From germline, CDR1 is SQVTM and CDR2 ANQGSEA. V dropped 3 bases and J dropped 1 base, with 8 bases sitting between them. The CDR3 sequence is CSVDPERTDTQYF. For the CDR3, the DNA is TGCAGCGTTGACCCCGAGCGCACAGATACGCAGTATTTT.

The CDR3 region has the DNA TGTGCCAGCAGTTTATCAGCCACCGGGGAGCTGTTTTTT. Its translation is CASSLSATGELFF. This sequence joins TRBV27 and TRBJ2-2, with D unresolved. Germline values: CDR1 MNHEY, CDR2 SMNVEV (reference sequence). There are 13 residues in the CDR3. The germline V and J ends were trimmed by 0 bases and 4 bases, with 3 bases remaining between them.

The chain links TRBV7-3 to TRBJ2-3; 9 bases agree with TRBD2. Per germline, CDR1 SGHTA and CDR2 FQGTGA. This CDR3 has 15 amino acids. V gave up 5 bases and J gave up 1 base; unmatched junction bases: 4. The CDR3 loop is CASSISGSGTDTQYF. In DNA form, the CDR3 reads TGTGCCAGCAGCATTAGCGGGAGTGGCACAGATACGCAGTATTTT.

V is TRBV11-3 and J is TRBJ2-7; 7 bases map to TRBD1. The CDR3 spans 15 residues. The trim removed 2 bases at V and 2 bases at J, leaving 6 bases unmatched. Germline assignment: CDR1 SGHNT and CDR2 YENEEA. In nucleotides, the CDR3 is TGTGCCAGCAGCTTAAGCCGCGACAGGGCCTACGAGCAGTACGTC. Translated: CASSLSRDRAYEQYV.

This clone appeared a single time. This chain connects TRBV30 to TRBJ2-5, with 11 bases that match TRBD2. V was pared by 2 bases and J by 2 bases, with 4 bases of the junction left unmatched. The CDR3 sequence is 15 residues long. Germline V lookup: CDR1 GTSNPN, CDR2 SVGIG (reference sequence). CDR3 amino acids: CAWSSGTSGQETQYF. CDR3 in DNA: TGTGCCTGGAGTTCCGGGACTAGCGGACAAGAGACCCAGTACTTC.

The chain carries TRBV19 and TRBJ2-1, with TRBD2 matching over 11 bases. V shed 1 base, J shed 0 bases, and the junction held 8 bases outside the gene matches. The CDR3 loop spans 19 amino acids. Germline V lookup: CDR1 LNHDA, CDR2 SQIVND (reference sequence). DNA of the CDR3: TGTGCCAGTAGTATAGGTAGACTAGCGGGGCCCATCTCCTACAATGAGCAGTTCTTC. Amino acids: CASSIGRLAGPISYNEQFF.

In nucleotides, the CDR3 is TGTGCCAGCGGCCAGGGGACTCAGCCCCAGCATTTT. It specifies CASGQGTQPQHF. The rearrangement joins TRBV12-3 or TRBV12-4 to TRBJ1-5; perhaps TRBD1 as D (6 bases). Trimming took off 8 bases at V and 6 bases at J, with 11 bases between the two ends. The CDR3 is 12 residues long.

V usage is TRBV6-4 and J usage is TRBJ2-7, with 9 bases that match TRBD1. This CDR3 spans 15 amino acids. Losses at the gene ends were 6 bases for V and 2 bases for J; bases not matched to a gene: 8. Germline-derived CDR1 and CDR2 are MRHNA and SNTAGT. This CDR3 reads CASRHDGQGTYEQYF. The CDR3 bases are TGTGCCAGCAGGCACGACGGACAGGGGACCTACGAGCAGTACTTC.

The CDR3: CASSLKEPREKLFF. Written as DNA, the CDR3 is TGTGCCAGCAGCTTAAAAGAACCTAGGGAAAAACTGTTTTTT. This sequence joins TRBV5-4 and TRBJ1-4; D is uncertain. Trimming took 2 bases from V and 8 from J, leaving 13 bases between them. The CDR3 is made up of 14 amino acids. The germline V gene has CDR1 SGHNT and CDR2 YYREEE (reference sequence).

The rearrangement uses TRBV11-3 and TRBJ2-1; 8 bases match TRBD2. V lost 1 base to trimming and J lost 7 bases; unmatched junction nucleotides: 3. The V gene's germline CDR1 is SGHNT and CDR2 YENEEA. The CDR3 contains 14 residues. The CDR3 region has the DNA TGTGCCAGCAGCTTAGCGGGAGGGCGTAATGAGCAGTTCTTC. Translated: CASSLAGGRNEQFF.

The chain employs TRBV24-1 and TRBJ2-7; the match to TRBD2 covers 11 bases. Germline values: CDR1 KGHDR, CDR2 SFDVKD. V shed 3 bases and J 5 bases; nucleotides not matched to a gene: 5. The CDR3 has 15 amino acids. The CDR3 nucleotides read TGTGCCACCAGTGATCCCCTACTAGCGGGAGACGAGCAGTACGTC. Translation gives CATSDPLLAGDEQYV.

V gene TRBV5-1 combines with J gene TRBJ2-7, with TRBD2 as a possible D gene (5 bases). This CDR3 spans 14 amino acids. Trimming left V 4 bases short and J 0 bases short, with 11 bases between. The germline V gene encodes CDR1 SGHRS and CDR2 YFSETQ. CDR3 in DNA: TGCGCCAGCAGCCAGACTCGGGACTCCTACGAGCAGTACTTC. It encodes CASSQTRDSYEQYF.

The chain links TRBV7-2 to TRBJ1-4, with D unresolved. The CDR3 sequence is 14 residues long. V was clipped by 5 bases and J by 6 bases, with 13 bases between them. Germline V gene lookup returns CDR1 SGHTA and CDR2 FQGNSA. CDR3 sequence: CASSDAGWDEKLFF. The CDR3 DNA follows: TGTGCCAGCAGCGACGCGGGCTGGGATGAAAAACTGTTTTTT.

The J gene is TRBJ2-7, the V gene TRBV19; D might be TRBD2 (6 bases). Germline V gene lookup returns CDR1 LNHDA and CDR2 SQIVND (reference sequence). With 6 bases removed from V and 0 bases from J, the gap between germline ends came to 9 bases. This CDR3 has 13 amino acids. CDR3 sequence reads: CASSPGLSYEQYV. In nucleotides, the CDR3 is TGTGCCAGTAGCCCGGGACTCTCCTACGAGCAGTACGTC.

A single count supports this clone. V gene TRBV30 combines with J gene TRBJ1-4; D remains ambiguous. CDR3 length: 14 residues. The germline CDR1 and CDR2 sequences are GTSNPN and SVGIG (reference sequence). Trimming took off 1 base at V and 17 bases at J, with 23 bases between the two ends. In DNA, the CDR3 is TGTGCCTGGAGTGCCGGAAGCAGCCCTAGGCCGGGATTTTTT. Residues: CAWSAGSSPRPGFF.

This clone was observed once. The chain carries TRBV28 and TRBJ2-3; 8 nucleotides align to TRBD1. Unmatched junction bases numbered 2, after V lost 2 bases and J lost 1 base. The CDR3 spans 15 residues. From germline, CDR1 is MDHEN and CDR2 SYDVKM. This CDR3 is CASSLGQGGTDTQYF. The CDR3 nucleotides read TGTGCCAGCAGTTTAGGACAGGGAGGCACAGATACGCAGTATTTT.

The chain employs TRBV15 and TRBJ1-4; the D is unclear. The CDR3 is 15 residues long. The ends were cut back, 0 bases at V and 6 bases at J, with 11 bases in the middle. Germline CDR1 reads LNHNV; CDR2 reads YYDKDF (reference sequence). Here the CDR3 DNA reads TGTGCCACCAGCAGAGATCGGGGATTGGATGAAAAACTGTTTTTT. Amino acids: CATSRDRGLDEKLFF.